The following is a T cell receptor (beta chain) sequence with its context. This entry belongs to a study of blood T cell repertoires in COVID-19. Study-level background: Samples representing acute and convalescent COVID-19 were sourced from the United States, Italy and Spain.

CDR1 and CDR2 from the germline V gene are SNHLY and FYNNEI. V was shortened by 5 bases and J by 7 bases, with 20 bases between the two germline ends. This CDR3 region has 15 residues. In the authors' workflow: Estimation of nucleated cell counts relied on the amplification of reference gene primers. Generated by immunoSEQ multiplex PCR, the TCRdb table keeps only in-frame clones and is missing some. The V and J calls and clone size come from that table; D and trimming were worked out from the DNA. This table has 250,000 or so clones, around 83% appearing once. The sequenced sample was peripheral blood. This clonotype was obtained from a middle-aged woman who had recovered from COVID-19. The V call is TRBV2, the J call TRBJ1-1; D is unresolved. In DNA, the CDR3 is TGTGCCAGCAGTCCTAGGACCGGGGTTGTGGATGAAGCTTTCTTT. Protein sequence: CASSPRTGVVDEAFF.